The next 30 T cell receptor beta chains were all read from a single sample in a study of blood T cells in healthy people across ages. Using a J-beta primer mix together with a sample-barcoded 5' primer, a second PCR was run for about 6 to 11 cycles. Each CDR3 protein gets one entry after TCRdb re-called the 5' RACE reads with MiXCR. The profile covers over 550,000 distinct CDR3 sequences, with 25% to 35% appearing a single time and roughly 14% taken by the ten largest. Sequencing was performed on blood. The receptors stem from an elderly woman in good health.

The chain carries TRBV21-1 and TRBJ2-7; whether TRBD2, the table's D call, matches the DNA was not checked. TRBV21-1 has pseudogene status. CDR3 length: 17 residues. CDR3: CASSKEGTSGGYNEQYF. Here the CDR3 DNA reads TGTGCCAGCAGCAAGGAAGGGACTAGCGGGGGCTACAATGAGCAGTACTTC.

This clonotype was detected a few times. This sequence joins TRBV12-5 and TRBJ1-6; D may be TRBD1 (5 bases). The V gene lost 5 bases and the J gene lost 6 bases, with 17 bases spanning the gap. This CDR3 is 16 amino acids long. CDR1 LGHNT and CDR2 FRNRAP come from the germline V gene. CDR3 sequence: CASGLRGGAGNSPLHF. As DNA, the CDR3 is TGTGCTAGTGGTCTGCGGGGGGGTGCCGGTAATTCACCCCTCCACTTT.

The rearrangement uses TRBV2 and TRBJ2-7; 9 bases map to TRBD1. Looked up from germline, CDR1 is SNHLY and CDR2 is FYNNEI. V shed 6 bases and J 2 bases; nucleotides not matched to a gene: 8. The CDR3 runs 15 residues. CDR3 protein: CASRPGTGRTYEQYF. The CDR3 coding sequence is TGTGCCAGCAGACCCGGGACAGGGAGGACCTACGAGCAGTACTTC.

This clonotype was seen ten or more times. The chain carries TRBV12-3 or TRBV12-4 and TRBJ2-6; no clear D. The V end was cut by 5 bases, the J end by 0 bases, with 11 bases between. The CDR3 runs 16 residues. CDR3 DNA sequence: TGTGCCAGCAGTAAGGATTTAAGCTCTGGGGCCAACGTCCTGACTTTC. It is translated as CASSKDLSSGANVLTF.

This rearrangement joins TRBV10-2 to TRBJ2-3; TRBD1 agrees at 7 bases. CDR3 length: 13 residues. Germline CDR1 reads WSHSY; CDR2 reads SAAADI. V trimming: 8 bases; J trimming: 4 bases; junction bases outside the gene matches: 6. The CDR3 DNA sequence: TGCGCCAGCGAGGGGGCCCTAGCAGATACGCAGTATTTT. Its translation is CASEGALADTQYF.

This clonotype was picked up many times. The chain is built from TRBV2 and TRBJ2-7, with 11 nucleotides matching TRBD1. The germline gives CDR1 SNHLY, CDR2 FYNNEI. This CDR3 is 15 amino acids long. V lost 6 bases, J lost 0 bases, and 4 bases stayed unmatched. CDR3 in amino acids: CASSQDRGPSYEQYF. DNA of the CDR3: TGTGCCAGCAGCCAGGACAGGGGGCCCTCCTACGAGCAGTACTTC. The complete variable domain, with remaining parts taken from reference TRBV2 and TRBJ2-7, reads EPEVTQTPSHQVTQMGQEVILRCVPISNHLYFYWYRQILGQKVEFLVSFYNNEISEKSEIFDDQFSVERPDGSNFTLKIRSTKLEDSAMYFCASSQDRGPSYEQYFGPGTRLTVT.

This clonotype appeared many times. This CDR3 reads CASSLEGDRISGYTF. The DNA of the CDR3 is TGTGCCAGCAGCTTAGAAGGCGACAGAATTAGTGGCTACACCTTC. This chain links TRBV7-9 with TRBJ1-2, with D maybe TRBD1 (5 bases). CDR3 length: 15 residues. Germline loops: CDR1 SEHNR, CDR2 FQNEAQ (reference sequence). Trimming shortened V by 1 base and J by 7 bases, and 16 bases separated the two germline ends.

V is TRBV27 and J is TRBJ2-1; TRBD2 matches 9 bases. The CDR3 consists of 16 residues. The V segment lost 3 bases and the J segment 3 bases; nucleotides outside the gene matches: 6. Germline lookup yields CDR1 MNHEY and CDR2 SMNVEV (reference sequence). CDR3 protein: CASSLLRLADYNEQFF. CDR3 in DNA: TGTGCCAGCAGTTTGTTACGACTAGCGGACTACAATGAGCAGTTCTTC.

A note on this clonotype: A much larger clone differs by one base, so this may be a read error. The J gene is TRBJ2-5, the V gene TRBV12-3 or TRBV12-4; 7 bases line up with TRBD2. The V segment lost 6 bases and the J segment 11 bases; nucleotides outside the gene matches: 15. The CDR3 is 14 residues long. CDR3 sequence reads: CASSSSTSTYEQYF. The CDR3 DNA reads TGTGCCAGCAGCTCTTCGACTAGCACGTATGAGCAGTACTTC.

Points on this clonotype: A single base separates this from a much larger clone, so it may be a read error. The rearrangement uses TRBV9 and TRBJ2-4; D is uncertain. The V gene's germline CDR1 is SGDLS and CDR2 YYNGEE. The CDR3 spans 16 residues. CDR3 protein: CASGVDASRAKNIQYF. DNA of the CDR3: TGTGCCAGCGGCGTAGACGCATCAAGGGCCAAAAACATTCAGTACTTC.

This clonotype showed up many times. The J gene is TRBJ2-5, the V gene TRBV5-5, with TRBD1 matching 9 bases. Germline assignment: CDR1 SGHKS and CDR2 YYEKEE (reference sequence). Trimming removed 1 base from V and 4 bases from J; junction bases left unmatched: 11. The CDR3 covers 17 residues. The chain's CDR3 is CASSLHRGRSVRETQYF. For the CDR3, the DNA is TGTGCCAGCAGCTTGCACAGGGGGCGCTCAGTGAGAGAGACCCAGTACTTC.

Details on this clonotype: A read error may explain this, as a much larger clone is one base away. The chain has TRBV4-2 and TRBJ2-7, with 12 bases aligning to TRBD2. This CDR3 comprises 15 residues. Germline V gene lookup returns CDR1 LGHNA and CDR2 YNFKEQ. With V trimmed by 4 bases and J by 3 bases, 4 bases remained unmatched. CDR3 sequence: CASSPGLAGRYEQYF. DNA of the CDR3: TGTGCCAGCAGCCCAGGACTAGCGGGGCGCTACGAGCAGTACTTC.

With regard to this clonotype: This may stem from a read error, because a much larger clone lies one nucleotide away. This chain connects TRBV2 to TRBJ2-4; maybe TRBD2 (6 bases). The last part of the DNA fits TRBJ2-5 better; the J call may be wrong. In germline, CDR1 is SNHLY, CDR2 FYNNEI. The CDR3 has 15 residues. CDR3 coding DNA: TGTGCCAGCAGTGACGGCTGGGGAGGAACGGTGACCCAGTACTTC. Translating gives CASSDGWGGTVTQYF.

CDR3 sequence: CASSYSSQGDKKLFF. The CDR3 DNA follows: TGTGCCAGCAGTTACTCCTCGCAGGGGGATAAAAAACTGTTTTTT. The chain has TRBV6-6 and TRBJ1-4; 7 nucleotides line up with TRBD1. J lost 9 bases, V lost 0 bases, and 7 bases had no gene match. Germline V gene data show CDR1 as MNHNY and CDR2 as SVGAGI (reference sequence). The CDR3 covers 15 residues.

The chain employs TRBV5-1 and TRBJ2-5; 7 positions agree with TRBD1. V was pared by 3 bases and J by 1 base, with 6 bases of the junction left unmatched. The CDR3 extends over 15 amino acids. CDR1 and CDR2 (germline): SGHRS, YFSETQ. The chain's CDR3 is CASSSARTGQETQYF. CDR3 nucleotides: TGCGCCAGCAGCTCAGCCCGGACAGGCCAAGAGACCCAGTACTTC.

Ten or more counts support this clonotype. The chain couples TRBV5-1 to TRBJ2-3; possibly TRBD2 for D (5 bases). The CDR3 extends over 14 amino acids. V was clipped by 0 bases and J by 6 bases, with 11 bases between them. CDR1 and CDR2 from the germline V gene are SGHRS and YFSETQ. The CDR3 loop is CASSLERTQDTQYF. In DNA, the CDR3 is TGCGCCAGCAGCTTGGAGCGGACTCAGGATACGCAGTATTTT.

The V gene is TRBV29-1, the J gene TRBJ2-2, with a tentative D call TRBD2 (5 bases). This CDR3 has 15 residues. Deletions cut 6 bases from V and 0 bases from J, with 14 bases between. The germline V gene encodes CDR1 SQVTM and CDR2 ANQGSEA. CDR3 nucleotides: TGCAGCGTCCTCACGGGAAATACGAACACCGGGGAGCTGTTTTTT. Translating it yields CSVLTGNTNTGELFF.

The V call is TRBV5-6, the J call TRBJ1-2; D possibly corresponds to TRBD1 (5 bases). V lost 1 base to trimming and J lost 3 bases, with 10 bases between them. This CDR3 is built from 14 residues. Germline V gene sequence: CDR1 SGHDT, CDR2 YYEEEE. The DNA for the CDR3 is TGTGCCAGCAGCTTGAGGGGCACTTACTATGGCTACACCTTC. It is translated as CASSLRGTYYGYTF.

In this sample, this clonotype turned up a few times. The chain has TRBV10-3 and TRBJ2-3, with D possibly TRBD2 on 6 matching bases. Germline assignment: CDR1 ENHRY and CDR2 SYGVKD. The CDR3 is 15 amino acids. V was trimmed by 0 bases and J by 3 bases, leaving 10 bases between them. CDR3: CAISESGAGTDTQYF. The CDR3 nucleotides read TGTGCCATCAGTGAGTCTGGTGCGGGGACAGATACGCAGTATTTT.

V gene TRBV18 combines with J gene TRBJ2-4; D is unresolved. The J call may be wrong; the DNA end is better matched by TRBJ2-7. The CDR3 is made up of 13 amino acids. Germline V gives CDR1 KGHSH, CDR2 LQKENI. The CDR3 sequence is CASSQTIPGEQYF. CDR3 sequence (DNA): TGTGCCAGCTCACAAACTATTCCAGGCGAGCAGTACTTC.

This clonotype was observed a few times. The CDR3 DNA sequence: TGCGCCAGCAGCCGAGCTATCCCACCAGGGACAGATACGCAGTATTTT. It yields the protein CASSRAIPPGTDTQYF. This chain links TRBV4-3 with TRBJ2-3, with a weak D call TRBD1 (5 bases). The V end lost 4 bases, the J end lost 3 bases, and 17 bases lay between the germline ends. CDR1 LGHNA and CDR2 YSLEER come from the germline V gene. The CDR3 is 16 residues long.

This clonotype appeared many times. The rearrangement joins TRBV20-1 to TRBJ2-5, with 14 bases aligning to TRBD2. Germline CDR1 DFQATT, CDR2 SNEGSKA (reference sequence). The CDR3 has 17 residues. J gave up 3 bases and V 6 bases, and 12 bases lay outside the gene matches. CDR3 nucleotide sequence: TGCAGTGCAGAAACATGGACTAGCGGGGGGTTTAAAGAGACCCAGTACTTC. Protein: CSAETWTSGGFKETQYF.

The chain carries TRBV27 and TRBJ1-2; 12 bases line up with TRBD1. This CDR3 is 17 amino acids long. Germline loops: CDR1 MNHEY, CDR2 SMNVEV (reference sequence). With 2 bases clipped from V and 4 bases from J, the junction kept 8 bases outside the gene matches. The CDR3, as DNA: TGTGCCAGCAGTTTAAAGGGACAGGGGGCAGTAGCCTATGGCTACACCTTC. It encodes CASSLKGQGAVAYGYTF.

On this clonotype itself: A much bigger clone sits one base away, suggesting this may be a read error. The chain couples TRBV6-6 to TRBJ2-1; D is possibly TRBD1 or TRBD2 (5 bases each). Germline-derived CDR1 and CDR2 are MNHNY and SVGAGI (reference sequence). The CDR3 length is 13 residues. The germline V and J ends were trimmed by 0 bases and 13 bases, with 13 bases remaining between them. DNA for the CDR3: TGTGCCAGCAGTTACTCAGGGATGGGGACCCAGTTCTTC. Translated: CASSYSGMGTQFF.

This clonotype was recorded many times. The V call is TRBV5-1, the J call TRBJ1-5, with D perhaps matching TRBD1 (5 bases). Germline V lookup: CDR1 SGHRS, CDR2 YFSETQ. The CDR3 covers 15 residues. V dropped 4 bases and J dropped 5 bases, with 16 bases sitting between them. The DNA for the CDR3 is TGCGCCAGCAGCCCGACCCCAGGGCTTGATCAGCCCCAGCATTTT. Its translation: CASSPTPGLDQPQHF.

The sample holds one count of this clonotype. One end of the junction varies from germline; a read error may be responsible. This chain uses TRBV5-5 with TRBJ2-5; the D gene is possibly TRBD1 (6 bases). The V gene's germline CDR1 is SGHKS and CDR2 YYEKEE (reference sequence). The CDR3 extends over 16 amino acids. The CDR3 sequence is CASSPGVDSAQETQYF. The CDR3 region has the DNA TGCGCCAGCAGCCCTGGGGTGGACAGTGCACAAGAGACCCAGTACTTC.

This chain uses TRBV19 with TRBJ1-2, with 9 nucleotides matching TRBD1. CDR1 LNHDA and CDR2 SQIVND come from the germline V gene (reference sequence). Trimming cost V 7 bases and J 6 bases; bases outside gene matches: 6. This CDR3 spans 13 amino acids. The CDR3 coding sequence is TGTGCCAGTACCGAGGACAGGGGTCATGGCTACACCTTC. Protein sequence: CASTEDRGHGYTF.

With respect to this clonotype: A read error may be the cause here, since a much bigger clone is one base away. The rearrangement joins TRBV9 to TRBJ2-7; D is possibly TRBD1 (5 bases). CDR3 length: 14 residues. CDR1 and CDR2 (germline): SGDLS, YYNGEE. Trimming removed 0 bases at V and 7 bases at J, with 14 bases between. The CDR3, as DNA: TGTGCCAGCAGCGTAGTGGACACCCTCAATGAGCAGTACTTC. Encoded protein: CASSVVDTLNEQYF.

This clonotype is a singleton in its sample. A much larger clone lies one base from this, so it may be a read error. The chain couples TRBV29-1 to TRBJ1-2; D gene unclear. This CDR3 region has 11 residues. The germline gives CDR1 SQVTM, CDR2 ANQGSEA. V shed 8 bases and J shed 2 bases, with 9 bases lying between them. The CDR3 sequence: CSIIGNYGYTF. DNA of the CDR3: TGCAGCATTATAGGGAACTATGGCTACACCTTC.

The table lists this clonotype with many counts. The chain is built from TRBV5-1 and TRBJ1-4; TRBD1 aligns across 9 bases. V lost 4 bases, J lost 6 bases, and 10 bases stayed unmatched. The CDR3 has 16 amino acids. The germline V gene encodes CDR1 SGHRS and CDR2 YFSETQ. CDR3 sequence: CASSGGQGQGYEKLFF. The CDR3 DNA reads TGCGCCAGCAGCGGGGGACAGGGTCAAGGTTATGAAAAACTGTTTTTT.